The rows below give T cell receptor beta chains drawn from one sample of a study of molecular identifiers for immune sequencing clone quantification. TCRdb re-called the PCR reads with MiXCR, one entry per CDR3 protein. The table has around 94,000 distinct CDR3 sequences, less than 35% seen once; the top ten hold approximately 10%. The specimen sequenced was naive CD8+ T cells from blood, with Jurkat cell RNA spiked in. All receptors come from a human donor in good health. Some libraries in this study had Jurkat cell RNA spiked in. Each CDR3 is given with its conserved first and last residue. D genes are given only for firm matches. Size tells how often a clone was seen (once, few, many) or the class of an expanded clone, and some rows leave it out.

size: many; J: TRBJ1-1; D: -; V: TRBV28; DNA: TGTGCCAGCAGTTTTGAGGGTGGATACACTGAAGCTTTCTTT; CDR3: CASSFEGGYTEAFF
size: -; J: TRBJ2-1; D: TRBD2; V: TRBV11-2; DNA: TGTGCCAGCAGCTTAGAGCCCAACCTTAGCGGGAGCCCCCCCTCCTACAATGAGCAGTTCTTC; CDR3: CASSLEPNLSGSPPSYNEQFF
size: many; J: TRBJ2-1; D: TRBD2; V: TRBV12-3/TRBV12-4; DNA: TGTGCCAGCAGCTCGGGACTAGCGGCCTACAATGAGCAGTTCTTC; CDR3: CASSSGLAAYNEQFF
size: few; J: TRBJ2-1; D: -; V: TRBV6-2/TRBV6-3; DNA: TGTGCCAGCAGTTACCATGTGGACAAGTGGAAGAATGAGCAGTTCTTC; CDR3: CASSYHVDKWKNEQFF
size: -; J: TRBJ2-7; D: -; V: TRBV19; DNA: TGTGCCAGTAGTCCAGGGGAGTCCTACGAGCAGTACTTC; CDR3: CASSPGESYEQYF
size: -; J: TRBJ1-1; D: TRBD1; V: TRBV7-9; DNA: TGTGCCAGCAGCGCGAAACCGGGACAGGGGCCGCCTGAAGCTTTCTTT; CDR3: CASSAKPGQGPPEAFF
size: -; J: TRBJ2-5; D: -; V: TRBV6-5; DNA: TGTGCCAGCTCTCGACCGGGGAGGGAGACCCAGTACTTC; CDR3: CASSRPGRETQYF
size: -; J: TRBJ1-3; D: -; V: TRBV6-1; DNA: TGTGCCATGACACCTCCCTCTGGAAACACCATATATTTT; CDR3: CAMTPPSGNTIYF
size: -; J: TRBJ2-7; D: -; V: TRBV3-1; DNA: TGTGCCAGCAGCCAAGCAAGTACGACCTACGAGCAGTACTTC; CDR3: CASSQASTTYEQYF
size: few; J: TRBJ2-1; D: -; V: TRBV6-2/TRBV6-3; DNA: TGTGCCAGCAGCCCCGTCCGGAATGAGCAGTTCTTC; CDR3: CASSPVRNEQFF
size: -; J: TRBJ1-2; D: -; V: TRBV19; DNA: TGTGCCAGTAGTGTGGGTCCCGGCTCTAACTATGGCTACACCTTC; CDR3: CASSVGPGSNYGYTF
size: -; J: TRBJ2-2; D: -; V: TRBV5-1; DNA: TGCGCCAGCAGCTCGTGGACAGTGAGGACCACCGGGGAGCTGTTTTTT; CDR3: CASSSWTVRTTGELFF
size: few; J: TRBJ2-5; D: -; V: TRBV29-1; DNA: TGCAGCGTTGAAGATCCAACCGACGGGACCCAAGAGACCCAGTACTTC; CDR3: CSVEDPTDGTQETQYF
size: -; J: TRBJ1-5; D: -; V: TRBV2; DNA: TGTGCCAGCAGGGGGGAACAGCCCCAGCATTTT; CDR3: CASRGEQPQHF
size: few; J: TRBJ1-4; D: -; V: TRBV12-3/TRBV12-4; DNA: TGTGCCAGCAGCTCACACGGGAAGGGAGAAAAACTGTTTTTT; CDR3: CASSSHGKGEKLFF
size: few; J: TRBJ1-1; D: -; V: TRBV19; DNA: TGTGCCAGTAGGGTCGCGGTGACTGAAGCTTTCTTT; CDR3: CASRVAVTEAFF
size: few; J: TRBJ2-5; D: TRBD1; V: TRBV3-1; DNA: TGTGCCAGCAGCCCGAGGGACAGGGGAGGAGAGACCCAGTACTTC; CDR3: CASSPRDRGGETQYF
size: few; J: TRBJ2-5; D: -; V: TRBV11-2; DNA: TGTGCCAGCAGCTTAGCCGACAGCCGCAGTGGAGAGACCCAGTACTTC; CDR3: CASSLADSRSGETQYF
size: few; J: TRBJ1-1; D: -; V: TRBV28; DNA: TGTGCCAGCAGTTTAACAAGCAACACTGAAGCTTTCTTT; CDR3: CASSLTSNTEAFF
size: -; J: TRBJ2-7; D: -; V: TRBV9; DNA: TGTGCCAGCAGCGTGGGGGGACTCCTCTCCTACGAGCAGTACTTC; CDR3: CASSVGGLLSYEQYF
size: -; J: TRBJ2-5; D: -; V: TRBV7-8; DNA: TGTGCCAGCAGGCAACCCGGGACACGAGAGACCCAGTACTTC; CDR3: CASRQPGTRETQYF
size: many; J: TRBJ2-1; D: -; V: TRBV5-6; DNA: TGTGCCAGCCGCCCCCCGATTATAGGGTTCTACAATGAGCAGTTCTTC; CDR3: CASRPPIIGFYNEQFF
size: -; J: TRBJ1-5; D: -; V: TRBV19; DNA: TGTGCCAGTAGGGAGAGAAATCAGCCCCAGCATTTT; CDR3: CASRERNQPQHF
size: many; J: TRBJ2-4; D: -; V: TRBV28; DNA: TGTGCCAGCAGATCTTTAGCGGTTTTAGCCAAAAACATTCAGTACTTC; CDR3: CASRSLAVLAKNIQYF
size: few; J: TRBJ2-7; D: TRBD2; V: TRBV6-2/TRBV6-3; DNA: TGTGCCAGCAGTGACCTGACTAGCGGGAGTATCGAGCAGTACTTC; CDR3: CASSDLTSGSIEQYF
size: -; J: TRBJ1-4; D: -; V: TRBV7-9; DNA: TGTGCCAGCAGCTTATCGCGCGTGGATGAAAAACTGTTTTTT; CDR3: CASSLSRVDEKLFF
size: many; J: TRBJ1-4; D: -; V: TRBV12-3/TRBV12-4; DNA: TGTGCCAGCAGCCGGGCCCTGAAGGGCGAAAAACTGTTTTTT; CDR3: CASSRALKGEKLFF
size: many; J: TRBJ2-7; D: TRBD1; V: TRBV7-9; DNA: TGTGCCAGCAGCCAAGCACACAGGGGTCCGGCCGAGCAGTACTTC; CDR3: CASSQAHRGPAEQYF
size: -; J: TRBJ2-7; D: TRBD1; V: TRBV6-2/TRBV6-3; DNA: TGTGTCAGCAGTTCCCTCCCCTACAGGGGCTACACATCCGAGCAGTACTTC; CDR3: CVSSSLPYRGYTSEQYF
size: -; J: TRBJ1-5; D: TRBD1; V: TRBV20-1; DNA: TGCAGTGCTAGAGATGCCGGGACAGGGGTAAATCAGCCCCAGCATTTT; CDR3: CSARDAGTGVNQPQHF
size: -; J: TRBJ2-7; D: TRBD1; V: TRBV5-6; DNA: TGTGCCAGCAGCTTGGGGACAGGGGTCCTCTACGAGCAGTACTTC; CDR3: CASSLGTGVLYEQYF
size: -; J: TRBJ2-3; D: -; V: TRBV9; DNA: TGTGCCAGCAGTCAGACCGGCACAGATACGCAGTATTTT; CDR3: CASSQTGTDTQYF
size: -; J: TRBJ2-3; D: TRBD2; V: TRBV7-9; DNA: TGTGCCAGCAGCTTAGAGCGGGAGATAGATACGCAGTATTTT; CDR3: CASSLEREIDTQYF
size: few; J: TRBJ2-7; D: -; V: TRBV4-3; DNA: TGCGCCAACAGCCAAGATTGGGGAGGGGGCTACGAGCAGTACTTC; CDR3: CANSQDWGGGYEQYF
size: many; J: TRBJ1-5; D: -; V: TRBV10-2; DNA: TGCGCCAGCAGGCCAGGGAGGGGGCAGCCCCAGCATTTT; CDR3: CASRPGRGQPQHF
size: -; J: TRBJ2-1; D: -; V: TRBV19; DNA: TGTGCCAGTAGTATAGGGGGAACCAATGAGCAGTTCTTC; CDR3: CASSIGGTNEQFF
size: few; J: TRBJ2-2; D: TRBD2; V: TRBV12-5; DNA: TGTGCTAGTGGCCCAGGACTAGGTCAAACCGGGGAGCTGTTTTTT; CDR3: CASGPGLGQTGELFF
size: few; J: TRBJ2-2; D: -; V: TRBV4-1; DNA: TGCGCCAGCAGCCACCCCATGTGGGGGCAGGGGCTGGGATCAGGGGAGCTGTTTTTT; CDR3: CASSHPMWGQGLGSGELFF
size: -; J: TRBJ2-5; D: TRBD2; V: TRBV7-9; DNA: TGTGCCAGCAGCGGGGCCATACTAGCGGGAGTACAAGAGACCCAGTACTTC; CDR3: CASSGAILAGVQETQYF
size: many; J: TRBJ2-1; D: TRBD2; V: TRBV12-3/TRBV12-4; DNA: TGTGCCAGCAGTCGGGGGACTAGGCCCGACAATGAGCAGTTCTTC; CDR3: CASSRGTRPDNEQFF
size: -; J: TRBJ2-7; D: TRBD1; V: TRBV2; DNA: TGTGCCAGCTCTGCCTCCGGGACAGGGTCCTACGAGCAGTACTTC; CDR3: CASSASGTGSYEQYF
size: few; J: TRBJ2-7; D: -; V: TRBV7-8; DNA: TGTGCCAGCAGCGGTCCGTTTTTCTACGAGCAGTACTTC; CDR3: CASSGPFFYEQYF
size: -; J: TRBJ2-7; D: -; V: TRBV20-1; DNA: TGCAGTGCCCACTATGGGGACTACGAGCAGTACTTC; CDR3: CSAHYGDYEQYF
size: -; J: TRBJ2-5; D: TRBD2; V: TRBV6-2/TRBV6-3; DNA: TGTGCCAGCATAGGCGGGAGCTGGGAGCCCCAGTACTTC; CDR3: CASIGGSWEPQYF
size: -; J: TRBJ1-2; D: -; V: TRBV6-2/TRBV6-3; DNA: TGTGCCAGCAGCCCAGATCCCTATGGCTACCCCTTC; CDR3: CASSPDPYGYPF
size: -; J: TRBJ1-3; D: -; V: TRBV4-1; DNA: TGCGCCAGCAGCTACGGAGGACAGTCTGGAAACACCATATATTTT; CDR3: CASSYGGQSGNTIYF
size: -; J: TRBJ2-1; D: TRBD2; V: TRBV5-4; DNA: TGTGCCAGCAGCTTGTCGACCCTAGCGGGAGGGCCGGGGGGGGATGAGCAGTTCTTC; CDR3: CASSLSTLAGGPGGDEQFF
size: -; J: TRBJ2-1; D: -; V: TRBV11-2; DNA: TGTGCCAGCAGCTTAGTCAGGGATGAGCAGTTCTTC; CDR3: CASSLVRDEQFF
size: -; J: TRBJ1-6; D: TRBD1; V: TRBV7-9; DNA: TGTGCCAGCAGCTTTCTTCAGGGGGCGAATGATTCACCCCTCCACTTT; CDR3: CASSFLQGANDSPLHF
size: -; J: TRBJ2-1; D: TRBD2; V: TRBV7-8; DNA: TGTGCCAGCAGCTTAGCAGCGGGACTAGCGGGAGTAAGCTCCTACAATGAGCAGTTCTTC; CDR3: CASSLAAGLAGVSSYNEQFF
size: -; J: TRBJ2-2; D: -; V: TRBV12-3/TRBV12-4; DNA: TGTGCCAGCAGTCGGCCCCTCCCCGGGGAGCTGATTTTT; CDR3: CASSRPLPGELIF
size: -; J: TRBJ2-5; D: -; V: TRBV7-2; DNA: TGTGCCAGCAGCATCCCAGGTGAAGAGACCCAGTACTTC; CDR3: CASSIPGEETQYF
size: -; J: TRBJ2-7; D: TRBD2; V: TRBV6-2/TRBV6-3; DNA: TGTGCCAGCAGTTTCACCAGCGGGGGCTCCTACGAGCAGTACTTC; CDR3: CASSFTSGGSYEQYF
size: few; J: TRBJ2-7; D: TRBD2; V: TRBV13; DNA: TGTGCCAGCAGCTTGGGGACTAGCGACGAGCAGTACTTC; CDR3: CASSLGTSDEQYF
size: -; J: TRBJ2-3; D: -; V: TRBV4-3; DNA: TGCGCCAGCAGACCGGCGCTTTACTCCACAGATACGCAGTATTTT; CDR3: CASRPALYSTDTQYF
size: -; J: TRBJ1-4; D: -; V: TRBV5-6; DNA: TGTGCCAGCAGCTTCGGTTCTGGCTGGAATGAAAAACTGTTTTTT; CDR3: CASSFGSGWNEKLFF
size: -; J: TRBJ2-3; D: -; V: TRBV12-3/TRBV12-4; DNA: TGTGCCTGCAGCCCAGGGTTCACAGATACGCAGTATTTT; CDR3: CACSPGFTDTQYF
size: -; J: TRBJ2-5; D: TRBD1; V: TRBV13; DNA: TGTGCCAGCAGCTTAGAAGGGGGCAGGGCCGGCGTAGAGACCCAGTACTTC; CDR3: CASSLEGGRAGVETQYF